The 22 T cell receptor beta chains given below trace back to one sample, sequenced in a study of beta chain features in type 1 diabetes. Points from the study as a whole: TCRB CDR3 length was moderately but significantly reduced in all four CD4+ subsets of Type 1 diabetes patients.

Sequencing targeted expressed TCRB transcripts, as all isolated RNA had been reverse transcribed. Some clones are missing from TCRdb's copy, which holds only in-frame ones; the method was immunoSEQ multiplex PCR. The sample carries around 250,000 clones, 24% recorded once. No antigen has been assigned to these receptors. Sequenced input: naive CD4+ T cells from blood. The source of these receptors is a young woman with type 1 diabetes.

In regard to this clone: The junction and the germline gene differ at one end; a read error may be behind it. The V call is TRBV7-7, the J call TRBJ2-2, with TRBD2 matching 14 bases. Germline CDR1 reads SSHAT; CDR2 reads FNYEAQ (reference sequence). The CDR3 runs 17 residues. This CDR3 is CASSLEVGLAGAGELFF. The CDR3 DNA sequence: TGTGCTAGCAGCTTAGAGGTGGGACTAGCGGGAGCCGGGGAGCTGTTTTTT.

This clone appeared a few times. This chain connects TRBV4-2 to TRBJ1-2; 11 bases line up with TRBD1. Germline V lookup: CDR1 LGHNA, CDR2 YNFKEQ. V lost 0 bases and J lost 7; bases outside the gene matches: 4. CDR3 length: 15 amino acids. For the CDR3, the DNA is TGTGCCAGCAGCCAAGAATGGACAGGGGGCTTTGGCTACACCTTC. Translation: CASSQEWTGGFGYTF.

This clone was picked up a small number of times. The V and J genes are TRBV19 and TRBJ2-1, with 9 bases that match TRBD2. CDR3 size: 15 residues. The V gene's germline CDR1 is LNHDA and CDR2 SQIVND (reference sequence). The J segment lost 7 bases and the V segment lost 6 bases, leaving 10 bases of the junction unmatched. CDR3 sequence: CASSQLAGVGNEQFF. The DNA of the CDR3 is TGTGCCAGTAGCCAGTTAGCGGGAGTTGGAAATGAGCAGTTCTTC.

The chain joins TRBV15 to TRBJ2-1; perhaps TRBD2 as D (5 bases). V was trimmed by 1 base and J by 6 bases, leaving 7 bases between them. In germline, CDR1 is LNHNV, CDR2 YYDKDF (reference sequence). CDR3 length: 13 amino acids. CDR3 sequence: CATSRGEFNEQFF. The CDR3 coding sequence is TGTGCCACCAGCAGAGGGGAGTTCAATGAGCAGTTCTTC.

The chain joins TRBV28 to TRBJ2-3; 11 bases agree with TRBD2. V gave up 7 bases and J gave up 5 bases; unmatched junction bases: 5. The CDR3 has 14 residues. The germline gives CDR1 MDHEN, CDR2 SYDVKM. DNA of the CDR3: TGTGCCAGCAAACTAGCGGGAGCCGGAGATACGCAGTATTTT. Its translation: CASKLAGAGDTQYF.

CDR3 sequence: CSVDSGFSTDTQYF. For the CDR3, the DNA is TGCAGCGTTGACTCGGGGTTTAGCACAGATACGCAGTATTTT. The chain uses TRBV29-1 and TRBJ2-3; D is possibly TRBD2 (5 bases). The V gene lost 3 bases and the J gene lost 0 bases, with 10 bases spanning the gap. Germline CDR1 is SQVTM and CDR2 is ANQGSEA. The CDR3 sequence is 14 residues long.

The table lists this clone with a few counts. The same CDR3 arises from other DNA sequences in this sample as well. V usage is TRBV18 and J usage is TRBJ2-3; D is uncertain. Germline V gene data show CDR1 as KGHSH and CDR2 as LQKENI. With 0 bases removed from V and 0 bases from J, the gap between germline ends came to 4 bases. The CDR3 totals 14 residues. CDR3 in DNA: TGTGCCAGCTCACCACCCTCTAGCACAGATACGCAGTATTTT. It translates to CASSPPSSTDTQYF.

CDR3 sequence reads: CASSPEAQGLGGYTF. The CDR3 region has the DNA TGCGCCAGCAGCCCAGAGGCCCAGGGTCTGGGCGGCTACACCTTC. The V call is TRBV4-1, the J call TRBJ1-2; D possibly corresponds to TRBD1 (5 bases). The V end lost 4 bases, the J end lost 8 bases, and 20 bases lay between the germline ends. Germline V CDR1 and CDR2: MGHRA, YSYEKL. The CDR3 is made up of 15 amino acids.

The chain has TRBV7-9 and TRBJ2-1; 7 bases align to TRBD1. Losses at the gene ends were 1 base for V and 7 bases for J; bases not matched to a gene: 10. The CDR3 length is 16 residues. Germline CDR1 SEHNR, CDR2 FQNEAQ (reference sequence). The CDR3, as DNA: TGTGCCAGCAGCTTAGTAGGAGCACAGGGGCGGAATGAGCAGTTCTTC. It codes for CASSLVGAQGRNEQFF.

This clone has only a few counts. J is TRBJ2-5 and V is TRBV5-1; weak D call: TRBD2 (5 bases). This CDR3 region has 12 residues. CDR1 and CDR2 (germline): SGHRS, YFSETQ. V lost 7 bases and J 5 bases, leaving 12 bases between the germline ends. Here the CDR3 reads CASREGQETQYF. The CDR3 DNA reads TGCGCCAGCCGAGAGGGTCAGGAGACCCAGTACTTC. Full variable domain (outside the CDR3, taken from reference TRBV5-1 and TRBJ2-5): KAGVTQTPRYLIKTRGQQVTLSCSPISGHRSVSWYQQTPGQGLQFLFEYFSETQRNKGNFPGRFSGRQFSNSRSEMNVSTLELGDSALYLCASREGQETQYFGPGTRLLVL.

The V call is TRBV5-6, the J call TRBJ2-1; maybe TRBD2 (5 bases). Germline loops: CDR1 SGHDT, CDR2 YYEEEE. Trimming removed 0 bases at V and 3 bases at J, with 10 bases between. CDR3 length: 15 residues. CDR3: CASSLGGEGYNEQFF. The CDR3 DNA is TGTGCCAGCAGCTTGGGGGGAGAGGGCTACAATGAGCAGTTCTTC.

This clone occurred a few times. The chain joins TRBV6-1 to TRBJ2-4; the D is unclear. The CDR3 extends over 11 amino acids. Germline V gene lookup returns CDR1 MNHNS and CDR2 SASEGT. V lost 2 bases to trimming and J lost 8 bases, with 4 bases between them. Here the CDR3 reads CASSEIDIQYF. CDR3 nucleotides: TGTGCCAGCAGTGAAATCGACATTCAGTACTTC.

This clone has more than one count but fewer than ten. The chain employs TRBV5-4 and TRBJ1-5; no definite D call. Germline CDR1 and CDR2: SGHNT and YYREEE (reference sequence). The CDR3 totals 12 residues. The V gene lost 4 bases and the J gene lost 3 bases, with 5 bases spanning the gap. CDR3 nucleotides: TGTGCCAGCAGCGCCTACAATCAGCCCCAGCATTTT. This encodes CASSAYNQPQHF.

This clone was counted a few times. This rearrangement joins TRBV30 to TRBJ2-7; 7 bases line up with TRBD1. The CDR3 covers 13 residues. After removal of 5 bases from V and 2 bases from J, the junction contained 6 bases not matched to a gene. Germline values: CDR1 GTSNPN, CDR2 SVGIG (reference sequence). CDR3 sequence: CAWDRDSPYEQYF. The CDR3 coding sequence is TGTGCCTGGGACCGGGACAGTCCCTACGAGCAGTACTTC.

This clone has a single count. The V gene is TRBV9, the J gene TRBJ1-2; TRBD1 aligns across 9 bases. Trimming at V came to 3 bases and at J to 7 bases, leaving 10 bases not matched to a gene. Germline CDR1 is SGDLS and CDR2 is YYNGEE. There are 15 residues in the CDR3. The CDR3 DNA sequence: TGTGCCAGCAGCGGAACGTCAACAGGGGGCGGTGGCTACACCTTC. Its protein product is CASSGTSTGGGGYTF.

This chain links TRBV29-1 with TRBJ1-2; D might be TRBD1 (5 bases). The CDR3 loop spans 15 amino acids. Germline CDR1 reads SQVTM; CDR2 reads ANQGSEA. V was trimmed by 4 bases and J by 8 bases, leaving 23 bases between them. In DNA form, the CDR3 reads TGCAGCGTTGCTATCCAGGGCATCGATGTAGGGGGCTACACCTTC. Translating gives CSVAIQGIDVGGYTF.

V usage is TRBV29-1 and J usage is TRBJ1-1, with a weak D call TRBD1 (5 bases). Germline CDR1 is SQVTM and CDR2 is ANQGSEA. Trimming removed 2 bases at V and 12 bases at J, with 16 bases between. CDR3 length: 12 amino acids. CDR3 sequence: CSVEPQGREPFF. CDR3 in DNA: TGCAGCGTTGAACCTCAGGGTAGGGAACCTTTCTTT.

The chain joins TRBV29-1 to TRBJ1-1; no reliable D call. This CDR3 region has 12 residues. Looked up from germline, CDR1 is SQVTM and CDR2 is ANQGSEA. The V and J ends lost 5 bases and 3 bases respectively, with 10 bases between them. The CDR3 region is CSVLITHTEAFF. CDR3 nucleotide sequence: TGCAGCGTTTTGATAACTCACACTGAAGCTTTCTTT.

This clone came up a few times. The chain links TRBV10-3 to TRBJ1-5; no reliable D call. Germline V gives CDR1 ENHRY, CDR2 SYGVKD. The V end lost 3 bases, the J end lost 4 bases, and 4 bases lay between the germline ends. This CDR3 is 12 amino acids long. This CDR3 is CAISDGNQPQHF. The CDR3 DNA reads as TGTGCCATCAGTGACGGGAATCAGCCCCAGCATTTT.

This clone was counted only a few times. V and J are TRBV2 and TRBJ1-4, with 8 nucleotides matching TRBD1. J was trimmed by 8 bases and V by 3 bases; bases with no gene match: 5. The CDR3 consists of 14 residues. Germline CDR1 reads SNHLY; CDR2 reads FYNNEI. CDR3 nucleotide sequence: TGTGCCAGCAGTGACAACAGGGGGGACGAAAAACTGTTTTTT. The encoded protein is CASSDNRGDEKLFF.

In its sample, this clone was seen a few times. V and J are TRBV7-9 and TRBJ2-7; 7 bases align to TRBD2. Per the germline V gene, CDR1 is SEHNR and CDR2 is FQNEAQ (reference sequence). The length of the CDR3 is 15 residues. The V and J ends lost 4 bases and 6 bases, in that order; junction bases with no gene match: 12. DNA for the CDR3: TGTGCCAGCAGCTGGAGCGGGACCATCCCCGTCGAGCAGTACTTC. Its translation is CASSWSGTIPVEQYF.

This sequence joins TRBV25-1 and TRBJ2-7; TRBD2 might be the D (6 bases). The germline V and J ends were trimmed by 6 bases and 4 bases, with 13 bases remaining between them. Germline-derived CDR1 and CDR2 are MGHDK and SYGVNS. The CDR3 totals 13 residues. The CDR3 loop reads CASSLSGGYEQYF. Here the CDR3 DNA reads TGTGCCAGCAGCCTCAGTGGGGGGTACGAGCAGTACTTC.